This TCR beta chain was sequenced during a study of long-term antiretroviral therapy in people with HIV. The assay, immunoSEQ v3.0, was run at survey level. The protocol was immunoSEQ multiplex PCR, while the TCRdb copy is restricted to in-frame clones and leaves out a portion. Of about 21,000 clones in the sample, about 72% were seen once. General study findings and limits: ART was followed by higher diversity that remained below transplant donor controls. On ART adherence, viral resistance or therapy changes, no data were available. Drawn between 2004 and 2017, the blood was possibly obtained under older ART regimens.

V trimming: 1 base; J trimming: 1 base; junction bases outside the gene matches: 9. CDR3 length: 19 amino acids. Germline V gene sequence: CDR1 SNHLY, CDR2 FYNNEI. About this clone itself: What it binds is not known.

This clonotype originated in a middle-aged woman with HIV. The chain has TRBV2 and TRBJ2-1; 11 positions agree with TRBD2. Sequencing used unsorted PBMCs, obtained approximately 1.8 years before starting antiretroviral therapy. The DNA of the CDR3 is TGTGCCAGCAGTGAAGTCGCTAGCGGGGGGTGGGGTTCCTACAATGAGCAGTTCTTC. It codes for CASSEVASGGWGSYNEQFF.